One sample yielded the 14 T cell receptor beta chains listed below, sequenced in a study of regulatory T cells in long-lasting Graves disease. Time point indicated: persistent/refractory GD, antithyroid drugs over 5 years with positive TRAb. RNA from PBMCs was the source of the TCR library. Building the TCR beta libraries relied on iRepertoire HTBI primers, and CDR3 regions underwent Arm-PCR. Using its own MiXCR run on the multiplex PCR reads, TCRdb lists one record per CDR3 protein. Of approximately 500,000 distinct CDR3 sequences listed, 20% to 25% were seen once; the top ten hold around 7%. The sample here was peripheral blood mononuclear cells (PBMCs), taken when the disease was refractory, from a patient treated with antithyroid drugs. These receptors all stem from a female donor with Graves disease.

The chain employs TRBV7-8 and TRBJ1-5, with 7 bases matching TRBD1. J gave up 3 bases and V 2 bases, and 7 bases lay outside the gene matches. Germline CDR1 and CDR2: SGHVS and FQNEAQ. The CDR3 consists of 16 residues. CDR3 region: CASSLILGQNNQPQHF. Here the CDR3 DNA reads TGTGCCAGCAGCTTAATATTGGGACAGAACAATCAGCCCCAGCATTTT.

CDR3 nucleotide sequence: TGTGCCAGCAACTTACAGGTCGAAGAGACCCAGTACTTC. Its translation: CASNLQVEETQYF. V gene TRBV9 combines with J gene TRBJ2-5, with D tentatively TRBD1 (5 bases). The germline V gene encodes CDR1 SGDLS and CDR2 YYNGEE. V was clipped by 6 bases and J by 3 bases, with 12 bases between them. CDR3 length: 13 amino acids. Supplemented by reference TRBV9 and TRBJ2-5, the full variable domain reads DSGVTQTPKHLITATGQRVTLRCSPRSGDLSVYWYQQSLDQGLQFLIQYYNGEERAKGNILERFSAQQFPDLHSELNLSSLELGDSALYFCASNLQVEETQYFGPGTRLLVL.

V and J are TRBV30 and TRBJ1-1; no definite D call. The V end was cut by 3 bases, the J end by 0 bases, with 8 bases between. This CDR3 contains 13 residues. The germline V gene encodes CDR1 GTSNPN and CDR2 SVGIG (reference sequence). The CDR3 reads CAWRAGMNTEAFF. In DNA form, the CDR3 reads TGTGCCTGGAGGGCGGGGATGAACACTGAAGCTTTCTTT.

In this sample, this clonotype turned up many times. J is TRBJ2-7 and V is TRBV6-5; possibly TRBD2 for D (6 bases). Trimming stripped 0 bases from V and 6 bases from J, with 15 bases between. CDR1 and CDR2 from the germline V gene are MNHEY and SVGAGI. The CDR3 has 15 amino acids. CDR3 DNA: TGTGCCAGCAGTTACTCGTCGGGAGTATTCGGCGAGCAGTACTTC. Its translation: CASSYSSGVFGEQYF.

This clonotype is a singleton in its sample. The chain is built from TRBV28 and TRBJ2-3, with no clear D. Trimming stripped 7 bases from V and 2 bases from J, with 10 bases between. Germline CDR1 and CDR2: MDHEN and SYDVKM. CDR3 length: 13 amino acids. Here the CDR3 reads CASTSHYTDTQYF. CDR3 bases: TGTGCCAGCACAAGCCATTACACAGATACGCAGTATTTT. The full variable domain, in which reference TRBV28 and TRBJ2-3 provide the parts outside the CDR3, is DVKVTQSSRYLVKRTGEKVFLECVQDMDHENMFWYRQDPGLGLRLIYFSYDVKMKEKGDIPEGYSVSREKKERFSLILESASTNQTSMYLCASTSHYTDTQYFGPGTRLTVL.

The chain has TRBV7-6 and TRBJ1-2, with 12 nucleotides matching TRBD1. Unmatched junction bases numbered 17, after V lost 5 bases and J lost 4 bases. From germline, CDR1 is SGHVS and CDR2 FNYEAQ. CDR3 size: 19 residues. The chain's CDR3 is CASSNTLRGQGAYSYGYTF. CDR3 in DNA: TGTGCCAGCAGCAACACTTTGCGGGGACAGGGGGCGTATAGCTATGGCTACACCTTC. Filled out from reference TRBV7-6 and TRBJ1-2, the complete variable domain reads GAGVSQSPRYKVTKRGQDVALRCDPISGHVSLYWYRQALGQGPEFLTYFNYEAQQDKSGLPNDRFSAERPEGSISTLTIQRTEQRDSAMYRCASSNTLRGQGAYSYGYTFGSGTRLTVV.

The chain joins TRBV19 to TRBJ2-7, with no clear D. Trimming cost V 0 bases and J 1 base, with 10 bases left between them. The CDR3 spans 15 residues. CDR1 is LNHDA, CDR2 SQIVND, per germline (reference sequence). CDR3 DNA sequence: TGTGCCAGTAGTATAGATGGGGTCAGATCCTACGAGCAGTACTTC. Residues: CASSIDGVRSYEQYF. The full variable domain, with the rest looked up from reference TRBV19 and TRBJ2-7, is DGGITQSPKYLFRKEGQNVTLSCEQNLNHDAMYWYRQDPGQGLRLIYYSQIVNDFQKGDIAEGYSVSREKKESFPLTVTSAQKNPTAFYLCASSIDGVRSYEQYFGPGTRLTVT.

This clonotype was detected only a few times. The J gene is TRBJ1-2, the V gene TRBV7-9; D call uncertain. Trimming removed 2 bases at V and 8 bases at J, with 9 bases between. The length of the CDR3 is 12 residues. The germline CDR1 and CDR2 sequences are SEHNR and FQNEAQ (reference sequence). CDR3 sequence: CASSLHALGYTF. In DNA form, the CDR3 reads TGTGCCAGCAGCTTACATGCTCTCGGCTACACCTTC. Drawing the rest from reference TRBV7-9 and TRBJ1-2, the complete variable domain is DTGVSQNPRHKITKRGQNVTFRCDPISEHNRLYWYRQTLGQGPEFLTYFQNEAQLEKSRLLSDRFSAERPKGSFSTLEIQRTEQGDSAMYLCASSLHALGYTFGSGTRLTVV.

This clonotype has at least ten counts. This chain joins TRBV28 and TRBJ2-7; TRBD1 matches at 9 bases. The CDR3 length is 15 residues. Germline V lookup: CDR1 MDHEN, CDR2 SYDVKM. V shed 4 bases, J shed 6 bases, and the junction held 10 bases outside the gene matches. CDR3 loop: CASSSLGTGLGEQYF. The CDR3 DNA reads as TGTGCCAGCAGTTCACTCGGGACAGGGCTTGGCGAGCAGTACTTC.

This clonotype appeared many times. The V gene is TRBV6-2 or TRBV6-3, the J gene TRBJ2-7; D unclear. Looked up from germline, CDR1 is MNHEY and CDR2 is SVGEGT. V lost 6 bases and J lost 3, with 9 bases in between. CDR3 size: 12 residues. CDR3 sequence (DNA): TGTGCCAGCAGCCACGGAGACTACGAGCAGTACTTC. Translated: CASSHGDYEQYF.

This sequence joins TRBV19 and TRBJ2-5, with D uncertain. The CDR3 totals 13 residues. Germline-derived CDR1 and CDR2 are LNHDA and SQIVND (reference sequence). Deletions cut 6 bases from V and 5 bases from J, with 13 bases between. CDR3 DNA sequence: TGTGCCAGTAGCCAAACCACTTGGGAGACCCAGTACTTC. Translating gives CASSQTTWETQYF.

The chain employs TRBV18 and TRBJ2-7; no clear D. V shed 2 bases and J shed 3 bases, with 8 bases lying between them. This CDR3 is built from 13 residues. Germline V gene lookup returns CDR1 KGHSH and CDR2 LQKENI. The CDR3 region is CASSPDNLYEQYF. The CDR3 DNA sequence: TGTGCCAGCTCACCAGATAACCTCTACGAGCAGTACTTC.

This clonotype was seen a few times. The J gene is TRBJ1-1, the V gene TRBV7-3, with 7 nucleotides matching TRBD1. J gave up 8 bases and V 3 bases, and 3 bases lay outside the gene matches. Germline V gives CDR1 SGHTA, CDR2 FQGTGA. CDR3 size: 12 residues. CDR3 DNA: TGTGCCAGCAGCTTGACAGGGTCCGAAGCTTTCTTT. This sequence encodes CASSLTGSEAFF.

The chain recombines TRBV7-9 with TRBJ2-7; the D gene is possibly TRBD1 (5 bases). This CDR3 is 13 amino acids long. V was clipped by 9 bases and J by 0 bases, with 12 bases between them. The germline V gene has CDR1 SEHNR and CDR2 FQNEAQ (reference sequence). Here the CDR3 reads CASALDSSYEQYF. The CDR3 region has the DNA TGTGCCAGTGCGCTCGACAGCTCCTACGAGCAGTACTTC.